This T cell receptor beta chain was observed in a study of cytomegalovirus exposure and HLA in healthy donors. Study as a whole: An early data release held some 85 million unique TCRs from HLA-typed donors. There were over 350 genotyped donors. Of these, roughly 82% fell in the genetic ancestry cluster associated with self-reported Caucasian donors.

The PCR contained 60 Vbeta and 13 Jbeta primers. Using immunoSEQ multiplex PCR, the repertoire was profiled, and TCRdb retains in-frame clones only, with some absent. Of over 45,000 clones listed, about four fifths were seen once; the top ten hold less than 1.5%. Study-wide findings and caveats: Common viral pathogens (according to a later analysis) appeared linked to several of the most significant clusters.

Comments on this clone: Its antigen is as yet unknown.

The receptor's source is a female donor in good health and CMV-seronegative. Sample: PBMCs.

As DNA, the CDR3 is TGTGCCAGCAGCCCCAGTTCTGGTCTAGGTGAAAAACTGTTTTTT. This sequence encodes CASSPSSGLGEKLFF. The V call is TRBV14, the J call TRBJ1-4, with D uncertain. Germline loops: CDR1 SGHDN, CDR2 FVKESK. The germline V and J ends were trimmed by 4 bases and 7 bases, with 16 bases remaining between them. The CDR3 spans 15 residues.